Below, 17 T cell receptor delta chains from the same sample are listed, as sequenced in a study of γδ T cells in repeated Plasmodium falciparum infection. With CATT, TCRdb re-called clones from the multiplex PCR reads. Counted here are under 60,000 delta-chain clones, around 1.6% occurring once; the ten biggest clones make up around 8.6%. Bulk repertoires came from Vgamma9/Vdelta2+ or Vdelta2-negative gammadelta T cells flow-sorted from PBMC. Sequenced sample: gamma-delta T cells from blood. The receptors come from a pool of human donors (malaria-infected and uninfected, not separated).

To note about this clone: The TCRdb record carries a much larger clone's protein, which differs from this DNA's translation at residue 15; a read error is the likely cause, and the protein listed here is the DNA translation. This chain uses TRDV3 with TRDJ1; 11 nucleotides agree with TRDD3. V trimming: 4 bases; J trimming: 0 bases; junction bases outside the gene matches: 31. Germline-derived CDR1 and CDR2 are TVYSNPD and GDNSRS (reference sequence). This CDR3 is built from 23 residues. Here the CDR3 reads CASTEGLPTRWGIRLQNTDKLIF. The CDR3 DNA reads TGTGCCTCTACTGAAGGCCTTCCTACACGGTGGGGGATACGCCTTCAGAACACCGATAAACTCATCTTT. Filled out from reference TRDV3 and TRDJ1, the complete variable domain reads CDKVTQSSPDQTVASGSEVVLLCTYDTVYSNPDLFWYRIRPDYSFQFVFYGDNSRSEGADFTQGRFSVKHILTQKAFHLVISPVRTEDSATYYCASTEGLPTRWGIRLQNTDKLIFGKGTRVTVEP.

Concerning this clone itself: For this DNA, TCRdb reports the protein of a much larger clone, which diverges at residue 3, most likely from a read error; the protein presented here is translated directly from the DNA. This sequence joins TRDV1 and TRDJ1, with a possible D match to TRDD3 (6 bases). TCRdb is silent on the J gene; assignment here came from matching the DNA to germline. Germline CDR1 and CDR2: TSWWSYY and QGS. This CDR3 spans 17 amino acids. The CDR3 DNA is TGTGCTCCTGGGGACCCCCCATTAGGCGGTAGCACCGATAAACTCATCTTT. Protein sequence: CAPGDPPLGGSTDKLIF.

Points on this clone: TCRdb's protein for this DNA is that of a much larger clone and differs from the translation at residues 8 and 13, likely a read error; the protein shown is the DNA translation. This chain connects TRDV1 to TRDJ1; D may be TRDD2 (5 bases). The J gene was not available in TCRdb and was assigned here by matching the DNA to germline segments. The germline V and J ends were trimmed by 5 bases and 0 bases, with 25 bases remaining between them. Germline V gives CDR1 TSWWSYY, CDR2 QGS. CDR3 length: 19 residues. The CDR3 nucleotides read TGTGCTCTTGGGATAGACTTCCCACTCCGACTTACTGACACCGATAAACTCATCTTT. As protein: CALGIDFPLRLTDTDKLIF.

Remarks on this clone: This likely stems from a read error, as it lies one base from a far larger clone. This sample also contains other DNA sequences that code for the same CDR3. The CDR3 DNA is TGTGCTCTTGGGGAAGCTAAAGGTCTCCTGGGTACACAGACGATACTGGGGGCTGTTAACACAGATAAACTCATCTTT. Protein product: CALGEAKGLLGTQTILGAVNTDKLIF. The chain recombines TRDV1 with TRDJ1, with 8 bases lining up with TRDD3. The J gene was not available in TCRdb and was assigned here by matching the DNA to germline segments. Per the germline V gene, CDR1 is TSWWSYY and CDR2 is QGS. The CDR3 has 26 residues.

This clone was seen only a few times. The TCRdb record carries a much larger clone's protein, which differs from this DNA's translation at residue 11; a read error is the likely cause, and the protein listed here is the DNA translation. The rearrangement links TRDV1 to TRDJ1; the D call may be TRDD1, TRDD2 or TRDD3 (5 bases each). Looked up from germline, CDR1 is TSWWSYY and CDR2 is QGS. This CDR3 spans 20 amino acids. V was cut by 9 bases and J by 3 bases, with 35 bases left in between. The CDR3 nucleotides are TGTGCTCTGGCGCACTTCCGCGGGATTATTGGCATAGTCAGGGCCGATAAACTCATCTTT. Residues: CALAHFRGIIGIVRADKLIF.

At least ten counts were recorded for this clone. The rearrangement uses TRDV2 and TRDJ1; 10 bases map to TRDD3. The CDR3 covers 19 residues. Unmatched junction bases numbered 12, after V lost 0 bases and J lost 0 bases. Germline assignment: CDR1 GEAIGNYY and CDR2 EKD. CDR3 in DNA: TGTGCCTGTGACACCGTACTGGGGGATCCGGTTCTGTACACCGATAAACTCATCTTT. Translating gives CACDTVLGDPVLYTDKLIF.

Many counts were recorded for this clone. This DNA's translation and the protein TCRdb lists, from a much larger clone, do not match at residue 5, likely due to a read error; the protein shown is translated from the DNA. This sequence joins TRDV1 and TRDJ1; tentatively, D is TRDD1 (6 bases). Matching the DNA to germline supplied the J gene, which TCRdb does not give. Trimming took 4 bases from V and 0 from J, leaving 24 bases between them. The germline V gene has CDR1 TSWWSYY and CDR2 QGS. The CDR3 covers 19 residues. The CDR3 DNA is TGTGCTCTTGGGGGAATATGGTTCCCCCGAAATACTTACACCGATAAACTCATCTTT. Protein: CALGGIWFPRNTYTDKLIF.

Turning to this clone: This likely reflects a read error, since a far larger clone is one base away. Other DNA sequences in this specimen translate into the identical CDR3. J is TRDJ1 and V is TRAV38-2/DV8; 8 nucleotides agree with TRDD3. Since TCRdb gives no J gene, matching the DNA to germline was used here to assign it. Germline values: CDR1 TSESDYY, CDR2 QEAYKQQN. This CDR3 has 16 amino acids. With 10 bases clipped from V and 0 bases from J, the junction kept 14 bases outside the gene matches. Here the CDR3 DNA reads TGTGCTCCCGGATTCGGGGGATATCCGTACACCGATAAACTCATCTTT. Amino acids: CAPGFGGYPYTDKLIF.

This clone was seen only a few times. TCRdb pairs this DNA with a much larger clone's protein that differs at residue 3, likely a read error; the protein shown was translated from the DNA. The V and J genes are TRDV1 and TRDJ2, with D tentatively TRDD3 (6 bases). TCRdb lists no J gene, so it was determined here by aligning the DNA to germline. This CDR3 region has 17 residues. Germline lookup yields CDR1 TSWWSYY and CDR2 QGS. The CDR3 protein is CAPGEVVLDPVTAQLFF. CDR3 nucleotides: TGTGCTCCTGGGGAAGTAGTACTGGATCCAGTGACAGCACAACTCTTCTTT.

This clone was observed a handful of times. The TCRdb protein comes from a much larger clone and disagrees with this DNA's translation at residue 8, likely due to a read error; the protein given here is derived from the DNA. The gene calls are TRDV2 and TRDJ1, with 7 bases fitting TRDD3. Germline matching of the DNA provided the J gene here, since TCRdb leaves it blank. V was clipped by 4 bases and J by 4 bases; unmatched bases: 14. CDR3 size: 16 residues. Per germline, CDR1 GEAIGNYY and CDR2 EKD. The CDR3 nucleotides are TGTGCCTGTGAACCTCTGGGGGCTAAGCAGGGCGATAAACTCATCTTT. It specifies CACEPLGAKQGDKLIF.

Points on this clone: This DNA's translation and the protein TCRdb lists, from a much larger clone, do not match at residue 9, likely due to a read error; the protein shown is translated from the DNA. The V gene is TRDV1, the J gene TRDJ1; tentative D call: TRDD3 (5 bases). The J gene was not available in TCRdb and was assigned here by matching the DNA to germline segments. With 4 bases removed from V and 2 bases from J, the gap between germline ends came to 20 bases. This CDR3 has 17 residues. CDR1 and CDR2 (germline): TSWWSYY, QGS. The CDR3 loop is CALGAEGGAPGTDKLIF. The CDR3 DNA follows: TGTGCTCTTGGGGCCGAAGGGGGGGCCCCGGGTACCGATAAACTCATCTTT.

This clone was detected only a few times. The TCRdb record carries a much larger clone's protein, which differs from this DNA's translation at residue 7; a read error is the likely cause, and the protein listed here is the DNA translation. The chain recombines TRDV1 with TRDJ1; D is ambiguous. Since TCRdb gives no J gene, matching the DNA to germline was used here to assign it. Deletions cut 3 bases from V and 4 bases from J, with 21 bases between. The germline CDR1 and CDR2 sequences are TSWWSYY and QGS. The CDR3 extends over 17 amino acids. This CDR3 reads CALGDTSQGGYNDKLIF. CDR3 coding DNA: TGTGCTCTTGGGGATACATCCCAGGGAGGGTACAACGATAAACTCATCTTT.

This clone turned up a few times. The protein recorded in TCRdb matches a much larger clone and deviates from this DNA's translation at residue 4, suggesting a read error; the protein here is obtained by translating the DNA. The chain links TRDV2 to TRDJ1; D is perhaps TRDD2 or TRDD3 (5 bases each). TCRdb carries no J gene annotation; the J gene was assigned here by matching the DNA with germline. The V gene lost 5 bases and the J gene lost 5 bases, with 26 bases spanning the gap. Germline V CDR1 and CDR2: GEAIGNYY, EKD. The CDR3 has 17 amino acids. The CDR3 region is CACGTLDGGPSSDKLIF. DNA of the CDR3: TGTGCCTGTGGCACGCTAGACGGGGGCCCTTCGTCAGATAAACTCATCTTT.

This clone was recorded at least ten times. This CDR3 reads CACDTVAHHTDKLIF. The CDR3 nucleotides are TGTGCCTGTGACACCGTGGCTCATCACACCGATAAACTCATCTTT. The chain is built from TRDV2 and TRDJ1; D is undetermined. Trimming pared 0 bases from V and 0 bases from J, leaving 10 bases between. This CDR3 has 15 amino acids. Germline values: CDR1 GEAIGNYY, CDR2 EKD.

In its sample, this clone is medium-sized. The same CDR3 is also encoded by other DNA sequences in this sample. The genes are TRDV1 and TRDJ1; D is possibly TRDD3 (5 bases). Germline loops: CDR1 TSWWSYY, CDR2 QGS. With 0 bases removed from V and 5 bases from J, the gap between germline ends came to 25 bases. The CDR3 extends over 19 amino acids. The CDR3 protein is CALGELGGTESYPWDKLIF. CDR3 DNA: TGTGCTCTTGGGGAACTAGGGGGTACAGAGTCTTACCCTTGGGATAAACTCATCTTT.

Note on this clone: TCRdb lists the protein of a much larger clone for this DNA, which differs at residue 17, so this is likely a read error; the protein given here is translated from the DNA itself. This chain links TRDV1 with TRDJ1; 8 bases map to TRDD3. The CDR3 runs 19 residues. The germline V gene has CDR1 TSWWSYY and CDR2 QGS. CDR3 DNA: TGTGCTCTTGGGGAACTCGCCTGGGCTCTGGGGGACCCTCGGGATAAACCCATCTTT. Its translation is CALGELAWALGDPRDKPIF.

This clone appeared many times. The V and J genes are TRDV1 and TRDJ1; 8 nucleotides align to TRDD3. The ends lost 6 bases at V and 2 bases at J; junction bases unmatched: 20. Germline V lookup: CDR1 TSWWSYY, CDR2 QGS. CDR3 length: 19 amino acids. This CDR3 reads CALGQRVLQAGYGTDKLIF. CDR3 bases: TGTGCTCTTGGCCAGAGGGTCCTACAGGCGGGATACGGGACCGATAAACTCATCTTT.